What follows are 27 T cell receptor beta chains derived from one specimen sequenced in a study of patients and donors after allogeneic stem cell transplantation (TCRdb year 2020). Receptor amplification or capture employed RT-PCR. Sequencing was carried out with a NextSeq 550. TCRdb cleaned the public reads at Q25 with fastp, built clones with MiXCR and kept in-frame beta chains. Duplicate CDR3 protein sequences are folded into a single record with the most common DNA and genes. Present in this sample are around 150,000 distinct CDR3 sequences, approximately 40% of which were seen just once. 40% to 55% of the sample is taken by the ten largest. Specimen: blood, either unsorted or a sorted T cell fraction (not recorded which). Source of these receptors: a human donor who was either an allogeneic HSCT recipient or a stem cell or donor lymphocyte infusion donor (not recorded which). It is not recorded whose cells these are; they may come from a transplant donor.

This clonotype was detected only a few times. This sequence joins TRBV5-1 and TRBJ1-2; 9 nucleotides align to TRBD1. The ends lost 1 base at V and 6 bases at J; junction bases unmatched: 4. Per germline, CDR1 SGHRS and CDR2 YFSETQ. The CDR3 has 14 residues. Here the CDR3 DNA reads TGCGCCAGCAGCTTGCTCCGACAGGGGGATGGCTACACCTTC. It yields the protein CASSLLRQGDGYTF.

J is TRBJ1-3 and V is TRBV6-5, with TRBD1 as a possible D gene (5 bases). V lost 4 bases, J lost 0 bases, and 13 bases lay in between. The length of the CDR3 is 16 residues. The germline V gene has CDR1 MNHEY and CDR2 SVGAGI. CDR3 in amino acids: CASSFSGNPSGNTIYF. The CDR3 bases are TGTGCCAGCAGTTTCTCAGGGAATCCCTCTGGAAACACCATATATTTT.

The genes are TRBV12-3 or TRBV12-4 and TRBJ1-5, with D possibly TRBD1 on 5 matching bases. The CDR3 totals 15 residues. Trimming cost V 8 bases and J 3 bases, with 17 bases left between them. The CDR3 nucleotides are TGTGCCAGCGCGCCGGGACGCCCCATCAATCAGCCCCAGCATTTT. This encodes CASAPGRPINQPQHF.

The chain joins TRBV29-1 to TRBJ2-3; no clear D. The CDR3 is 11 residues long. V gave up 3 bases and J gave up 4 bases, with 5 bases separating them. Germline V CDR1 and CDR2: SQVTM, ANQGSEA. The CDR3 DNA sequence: TGCAGCGTTGACGAACCAGATACGCAGTATTTT. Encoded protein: CSVDEPDTQYF.

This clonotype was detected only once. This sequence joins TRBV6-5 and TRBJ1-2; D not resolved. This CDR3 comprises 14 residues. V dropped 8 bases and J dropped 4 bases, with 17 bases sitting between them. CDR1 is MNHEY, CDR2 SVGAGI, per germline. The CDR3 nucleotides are TGTGCCAGCGGTTTACACGCGACCGCCTATGGCTACACCTTC. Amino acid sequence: CASGLHATAYGYTF.

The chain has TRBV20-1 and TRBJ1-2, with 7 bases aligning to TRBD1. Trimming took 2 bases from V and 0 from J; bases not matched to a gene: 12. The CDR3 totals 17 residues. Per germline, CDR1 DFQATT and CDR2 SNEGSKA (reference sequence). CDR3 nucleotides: TGCAGTGCTAGAAGTCGACAGGGTTACCCTACTAACTATGGCTACACCTTC. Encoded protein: CSARSRQGYPTNYGYTF.

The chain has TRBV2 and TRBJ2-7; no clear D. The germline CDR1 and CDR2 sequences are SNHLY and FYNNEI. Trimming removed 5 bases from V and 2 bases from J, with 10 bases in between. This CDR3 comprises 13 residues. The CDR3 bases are TGTGCCAGCAGTCCTCAGGAGACCTACGAGCAGTACGTC. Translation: CASSPQETYEQYV.

The CDR3 DNA reads TGTGCCAGCAGACCCGACAGGGGGCAGGGTTCACCCCTCCACTTT. It is translated as CASRPDRGQGSPLHF. The rearrangement uses TRBV28 and TRBJ1-6; 10 bases align to TRBD1. This CDR3 spans 15 amino acids. V dropped 6 bases and J dropped 9; count of bases not matched to a gene: 8. Germline CDR1 is MDHEN and CDR2 is SYDVKM.

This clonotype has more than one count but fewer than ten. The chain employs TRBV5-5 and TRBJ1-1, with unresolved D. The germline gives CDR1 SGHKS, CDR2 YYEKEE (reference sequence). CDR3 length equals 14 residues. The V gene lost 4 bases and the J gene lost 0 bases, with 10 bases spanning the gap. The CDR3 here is CASSDNLLNTEAFF. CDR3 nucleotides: TGTGCCAGCAGCGACAACCTACTGAACACTGAAGCTTTCTTT.

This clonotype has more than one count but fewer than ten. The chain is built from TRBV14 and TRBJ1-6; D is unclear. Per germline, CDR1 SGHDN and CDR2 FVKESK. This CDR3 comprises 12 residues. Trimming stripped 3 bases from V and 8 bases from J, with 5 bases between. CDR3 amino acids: CASSQQYSPLHF. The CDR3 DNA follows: TGTGCCAGCAGCCAGCAGTATTCACCCCTCCACTTT.

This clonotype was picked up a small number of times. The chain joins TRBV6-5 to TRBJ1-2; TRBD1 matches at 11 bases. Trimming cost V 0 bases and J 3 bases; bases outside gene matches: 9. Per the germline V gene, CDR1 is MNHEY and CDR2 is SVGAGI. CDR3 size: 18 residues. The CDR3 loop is CASSYSNFGTGGYYGYTF. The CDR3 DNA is TGTGCCAGCAGTTACTCTAACTTTGGGACAGGGGGATACTATGGCTACACCTTC.

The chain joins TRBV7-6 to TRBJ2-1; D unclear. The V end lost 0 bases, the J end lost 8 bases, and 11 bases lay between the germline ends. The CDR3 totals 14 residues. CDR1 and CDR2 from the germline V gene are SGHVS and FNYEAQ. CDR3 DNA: TGTGCCAGCAGCTTAGCCTATACGGGTGATGAGCAGTTCTTC. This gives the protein CASSLAYTGDEQFF.

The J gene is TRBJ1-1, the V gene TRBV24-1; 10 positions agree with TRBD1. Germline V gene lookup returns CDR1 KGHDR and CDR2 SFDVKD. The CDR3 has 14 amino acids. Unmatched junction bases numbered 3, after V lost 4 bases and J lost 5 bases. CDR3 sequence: CATSDGQGVTEAFF. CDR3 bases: TGTGCCACCAGTGACGGACAGGGGGTAACTGAAGCTTTCTTT.

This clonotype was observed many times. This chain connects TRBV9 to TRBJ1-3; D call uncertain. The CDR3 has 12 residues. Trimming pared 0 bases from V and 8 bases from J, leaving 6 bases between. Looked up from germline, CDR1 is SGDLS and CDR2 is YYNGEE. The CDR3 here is CASSVDPDTIYF. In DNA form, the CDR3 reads TGTGCCAGCAGCGTAGACCCCGACACCATATATTTT.

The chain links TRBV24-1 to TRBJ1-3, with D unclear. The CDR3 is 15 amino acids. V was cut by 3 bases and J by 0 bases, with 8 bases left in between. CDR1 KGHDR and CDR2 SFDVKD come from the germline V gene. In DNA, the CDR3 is TGTGCCACCAGTGATCCTGGGCACTCTGGAAACACCATATATTTT. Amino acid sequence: CATSDPGHSGNTIYF.

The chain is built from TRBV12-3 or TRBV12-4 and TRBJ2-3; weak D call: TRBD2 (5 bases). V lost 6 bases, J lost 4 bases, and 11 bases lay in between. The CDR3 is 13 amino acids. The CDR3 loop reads CASSLVRADTQYF. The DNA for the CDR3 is TGTGCCAGCAGCCTTGTGCGGGCAGATACGCAGTATTTT.

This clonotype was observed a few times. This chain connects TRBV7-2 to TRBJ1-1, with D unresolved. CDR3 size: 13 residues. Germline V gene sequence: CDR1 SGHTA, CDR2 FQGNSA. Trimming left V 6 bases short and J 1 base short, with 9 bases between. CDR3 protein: CASRSHRNTEAFF. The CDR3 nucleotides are TGTGCCAGCAGGAGCCACAGGAACACTGAAGCTTTCTTT.

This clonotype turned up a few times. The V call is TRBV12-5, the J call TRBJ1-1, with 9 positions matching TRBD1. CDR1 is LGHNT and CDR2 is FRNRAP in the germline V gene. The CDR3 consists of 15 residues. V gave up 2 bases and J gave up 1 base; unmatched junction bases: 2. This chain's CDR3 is CASGLLGQGNTEAFF. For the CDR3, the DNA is TGTGCTAGTGGTTTGCTGGGACAGGGGAACACTGAAGCTTTCTTT.

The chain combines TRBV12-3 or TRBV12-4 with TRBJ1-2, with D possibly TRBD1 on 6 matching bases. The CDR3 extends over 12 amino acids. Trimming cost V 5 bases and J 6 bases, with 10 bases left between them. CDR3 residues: CASSITGNGYTF. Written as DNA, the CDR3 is TGTGCCAGCAGTATAACAGGGAATGGCTACACCTTC.

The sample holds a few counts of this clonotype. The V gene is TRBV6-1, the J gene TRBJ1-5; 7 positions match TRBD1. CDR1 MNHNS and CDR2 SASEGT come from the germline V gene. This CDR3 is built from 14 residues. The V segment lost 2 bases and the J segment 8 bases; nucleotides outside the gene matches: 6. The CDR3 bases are TGTGCCAGCAGTGAAAGACAGGGTTTGGAGCCCCAGCATTTT. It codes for CASSERQGLEPQHF.

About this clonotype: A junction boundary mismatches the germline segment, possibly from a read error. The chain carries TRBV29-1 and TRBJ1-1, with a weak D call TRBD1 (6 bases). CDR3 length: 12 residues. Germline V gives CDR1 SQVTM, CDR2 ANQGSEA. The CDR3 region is CIVRGGNTEAFF. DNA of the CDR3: TGCATCGTTAGGGGGGGGAATACTGAAGCTTTCTTT.

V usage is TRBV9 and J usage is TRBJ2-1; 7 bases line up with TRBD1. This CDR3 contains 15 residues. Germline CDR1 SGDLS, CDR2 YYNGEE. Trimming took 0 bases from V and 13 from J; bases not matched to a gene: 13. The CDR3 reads CASSVGGGPVNIQFF. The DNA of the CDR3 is TGTGCCAGCAGCGTAGGAGGGGGCCCCGTTAACATTCAGTTCTTC.

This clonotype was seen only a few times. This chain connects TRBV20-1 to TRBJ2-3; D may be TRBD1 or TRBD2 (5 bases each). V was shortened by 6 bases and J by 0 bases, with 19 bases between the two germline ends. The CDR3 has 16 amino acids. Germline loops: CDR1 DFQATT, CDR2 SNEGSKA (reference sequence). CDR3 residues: CSADGRGGPSTDTQYF. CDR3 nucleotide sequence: TGCAGTGCGGACGGCCGGGGCGGGCCGAGCACAGATACGCAGTATTTT.

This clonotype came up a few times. As DNA, the CDR3 is TGTGCCAGCAGCATCGGGACAGAACCTAATTCACCCCTCCACTTT. It specifies CASSIGTEPNSPLHF. The chain carries TRBV7-9 and TRBJ1-6, with 7 bases that match TRBD1. The V gene's germline CDR1 is SEHNR and CDR2 FQNEAQ (reference sequence). The CDR3 covers 15 residues. With V trimmed by 5 bases and J by 6 bases, 7 bases remained unmatched.

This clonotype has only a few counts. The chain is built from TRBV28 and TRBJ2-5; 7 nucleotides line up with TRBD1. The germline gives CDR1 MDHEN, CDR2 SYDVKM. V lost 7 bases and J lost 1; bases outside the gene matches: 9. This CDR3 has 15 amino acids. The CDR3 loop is CASNQKWDSQETQYF. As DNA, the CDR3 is TGTGCCAGCAACCAAAAATGGGACAGCCAAGAGACCCAGTACTTC. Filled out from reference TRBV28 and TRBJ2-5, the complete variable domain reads DVKVTQSSRYLVKRTGEKVFLECVQDMDHENMFWYRQDPGLGLRLIYFSYDVKMKEKGDIPEGYSVSREKKERFSLILESASTNQTSMYLCASNQKWDSQETQYFGPGTRLLVL.

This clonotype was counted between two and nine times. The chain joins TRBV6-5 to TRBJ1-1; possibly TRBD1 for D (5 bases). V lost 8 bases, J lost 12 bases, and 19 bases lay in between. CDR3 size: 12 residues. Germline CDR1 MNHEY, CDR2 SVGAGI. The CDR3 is CASGVTWGGTFF. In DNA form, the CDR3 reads TGTGCCAGCGGAGTTACGTGGGGGGGAACTTTCTTT.

The CDR3: CASSLPRTGGFYGYTF. DNA for the CDR3: TGCGCCAGCAGCTTGCCCCGGACAGGGGGTTTCTATGGCTACACCTTC. This chain links TRBV5-1 with TRBJ1-2; 10 bases line up with TRBD1. The ends lost 1 base at V and 4 bases at J; junction bases unmatched: 7. Germline V gene lookup returns CDR1 SGHRS and CDR2 YFSETQ. The CDR3 covers 16 residues.